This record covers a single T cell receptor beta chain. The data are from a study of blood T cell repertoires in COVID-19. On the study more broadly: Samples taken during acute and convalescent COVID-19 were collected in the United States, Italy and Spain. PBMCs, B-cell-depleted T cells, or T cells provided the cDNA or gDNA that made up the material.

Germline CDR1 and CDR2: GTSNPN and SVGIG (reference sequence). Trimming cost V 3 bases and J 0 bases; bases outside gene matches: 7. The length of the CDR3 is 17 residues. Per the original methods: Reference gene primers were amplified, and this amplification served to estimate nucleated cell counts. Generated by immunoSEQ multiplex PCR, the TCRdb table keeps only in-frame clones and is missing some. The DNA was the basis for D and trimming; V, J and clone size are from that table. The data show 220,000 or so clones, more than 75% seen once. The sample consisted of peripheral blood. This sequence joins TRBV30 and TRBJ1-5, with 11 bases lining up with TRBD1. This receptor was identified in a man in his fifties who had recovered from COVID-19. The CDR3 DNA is TGTGCCTGGAGCATGGGACAGGGGGGTCATAGCAATCAGCCCCAGCATTTT. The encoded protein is CAWSMGQGGHSNQPQHF. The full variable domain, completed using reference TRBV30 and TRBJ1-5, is SQTIHQWPATLVQPVGSPLSLECTVEGTSNPNLYWYRQAAGRGLQLLFYSVGIGQISSEVPQNLSASRPQDRQFILSSKKLLLSDSGFYLCAWSMGQGGHSNQPQHFGDGTRLSIL.